The rows below give T cell receptor beta chains drawn from one sample of a study of response to subunit inactivated influenza vaccine. TCRdb ran MiXCR on the RT-PCR reads and lists one entry per CDR3 protein. Seen here are 630,000 or so distinct CDR3 sequences, 15% to 19% observed once, and the top ten hold under 14%. The source was PBMCs from blood, collected 12 days after vaccination. The receptor source for this set is a man aged 45-65 years who received an inactivated influenza vaccine. CDR3s include the opening cysteine and the closing phenylalanine or tryptophan. The order of the fields is D gene, clone size, V gene, J gene, CDR3 DNA, CDR3 protein. The D gene is left open where the match is weak. Rows give clone size only sometimes, using once, few, many, or a class for an expanded clone.

D: TRBD1; size: many; V: TRBV20-1; J: TRBJ1-1; DNA: TGCAGTGCTACACAGGGGGGAAACACTGAAGCTTTCTTT; CDR3: CSATQGGNTEAFF
D: NA; size: few; V: TRBV5-1; J: TRBJ2-5; DNA: TGCGCCAGCAGCCCTCTTGAGAGTCAGCCGGAGGCCCAGTACTTC; CDR3: CASSPLESQPEAQYF
D: NA; size: NA; V: TRBV7-8; J: TRBJ1-1; DNA: TGTGCCAGCAGCTTAGCAATAAACACTGAAGCTTTCTTT; CDR3: CASSLAINTEAFF
D: NA; size: few; V: TRBV6-6; J: TRBJ1-2; DNA: TGTGCCAGCAGTTCAGGGGAGGGCTACACCTTC; CDR3: CASSSGEGYTF
D: NA; size: NA; V: TRBV5-1; J: TRBJ2-3; DNA: TGCGCCAGCAGCTTTAGTGTGGAGGGTGGCACGCAGTATTTT; CDR3: CASSFSVEGGTQYF
D: NA; size: NA; V: TRBV21-1; J: TRBJ2-5; DNA: TGTGCCAGCAGCAAATTAGGAAGCGCACAAGAGACCCAGTACTTC; CDR3: CASSKLGSAQETQYF
D: NA; size: NA; V: TRBV6-2/TRBV6-3; J: TRBJ2-2; DNA: TGTGCCAGCAGTTACCGTCGTCACACCGGGGAGCTGTTTTTT; CDR3: CASSYRRHTGELFF
D: NA; size: few; V: TRBV29-1; J: TRBJ1-1; DNA: TGCAGCGTTTACAGGACCCCCGGGGAAGCTTTCTTT; CDR3: CSVYRTPGEAFF
D: NA; size: few; V: TRBV5-5; J: TRBJ1-1; DNA: TGTGCCAGCAGCTTGGCGCGGGTAGGGAACACTGAAGCTTTCTTT; CDR3: CASSLARVGNTEAFF
D: NA; size: few; V: TRBV6-1; J: TRBJ1-4; DNA: TGTGCCAGCAGTGAAGGAGGAGGGGGTGAAAAACTGTTTTTT; CDR3: CASSEGGGGEKLFF
D: TRBD2; size: few; V: TRBV12-3/TRBV12-4; J: TRBJ2-1; DNA: TGTGCCAGCAGTTTCCCAAGGAAGCGGGAGGTCTACAATGAGCAGTTCTTC; CDR3: CASSFPRKREVYNEQFF
D: TRBD1; size: NA; V: TRBV5-1; J: TRBJ2-4; DNA: TGCGCCAGCAGCCTGGGACAGGGGGTAAACATTCAGTACTTC; CDR3: CASSLGQGVNIQYF
D: TRBD1; size: few; V: TRBV30; J: TRBJ1-1; DNA: TGTGCCTGGAGTGTAAGGAGGACAGGGACCCCCTACTTGAACACTGAAGCTTTCTTT; CDR3: CAWSVRRTGTPYLNTEAFF
D: TRBD1; size: NA; V: TRBV5-6; J: TRBJ1-2; DNA: TGTGCCAGCAGCGGGACAGGGGGAATTAACTATGGCTACACCTTC; CDR3: CASSGTGGINYGYTF
D: TRBD2; size: NA; V: TRBV6-5; J: TRBJ2-7; DNA: TGTGCCAGCAGGTTTACTAGCGGGGGCCTCACTTCCTACGAGCAGTACTTC; CDR3: CASRFTSGGLTSYEQYF
D: TRBD1; size: few; V: TRBV24-1; J: TRBJ1-2; DNA: TGTGCCACCAGTGGGGGGGGACAGGAGAACTATGGCTACACCTTC; CDR3: CATSGGGQENYGYTF
D: TRBD1; size: NA; V: TRBV12-3/TRBV12-4; J: TRBJ1-1; DNA: TGTGCCAGCAGTTTTAGGGGACAGGGTCTAGCTTTCTTT; CDR3: CASSFRGQGLAFF
D: NA; size: few; V: TRBV7-2; J: TRBJ2-3; DNA: TGTGCCAGCAGCCCAAGGACGACCACGCAGTATTTT; CDR3: CASSPRTTTQYF
D: NA; size: few; V: TRBV10-3; J: TRBJ2-1; DNA: TGTGCCATCAGTGAGTCCGCAGGGCCCATGGGTGAGCAGTTCTTC; CDR3: CAISESAGPMGEQFF
D: NA; size: many; V: TRBV7-9; J: TRBJ2-1; DNA: TGTGCCAGCAGCCCACCCTCCGGGGCGTCTAATGAGCAGTTCTTC; CDR3: CASSPPSGASNEQFF
D: NA; size: many; V: TRBV28; J: TRBJ2-1; DNA: TGTGCCAGCAGACCTTCGAAGACAGGTTTCGTCAATGAGCAGTTCTTC; CDR3: CASRPSKTGFVNEQFF
D: TRBD1; size: few; V: TRBV9; J: TRBJ2-7; DNA: TGTGCCAGCAGCGTAGGACAGGGGTTGACCTACGAGCAGTACTTC; CDR3: CASSVGQGLTYEQYF
D: NA; size: few; V: TRBV20-1; J: TRBJ1-1; DNA: TGCAGTGCTATGGGGCCGAACACTGAAGCTTTCTTT; CDR3: CSAMGPNTEAFF
D: NA; size: few; V: TRBV10-3; J: TRBJ1-4; DNA: TGTGCCATCAGTGTAGCTCCAGGGGCTAATGAAAAACTGTTTTTT; CDR3: CAISVAPGANEKLFF
D: NA; size: NA; V: TRBV7-8; J: TRBJ2-5; DNA: TGCGCCATCAACCGTATACAGGGGACTGGAAGTAGGGGGTACCAAGAGACCCAGTACTTC; CDR3: CAINRIQGTGSRGYQETQYF
D: TRBD2; size: many; V: TRBV6-1; J: TRBJ2-2; DNA: TGTGCCAGCAGTGAGACCGGGACTAGCGGGGGTTACGGGGAGCTGTTTTTT; CDR3: CASSETGTSGGYGELFF
D: NA; size: few; V: TRBV7-9; J: TRBJ2-3; DNA: TGTGCCAGCAGCTCAGTGTCAGATACGCAGTATTTT; CDR3: CASSSVSDTQYF
D: NA; size: NA; V: TRBV15; J: TRBJ2-3; DNA: TGTGCCACCAGTCTCTCAGAGATCGGACTTTCCACAGATACGCAGTATTTT; CDR3: CATSLSEIGLSTDTQYF
D: NA; size: NA; V: TRBV27; J: TRBJ1-1; DNA: TGTGCCAGCAGAACAGGGATTGGAAGTGAAGCTTTCTTT; CDR3: CASRTGIGSEAFF
D: TRBD1; size: many; V: TRBV5-1; J: TRBJ2-7; DNA: TGCGCCAGCAGCTGGGATGGACAGGCTAGCTCCTACGAGCAGTACTTC; CDR3: CASSWDGQASSYEQYF
D: TRBD1; size: NA; V: TRBV14; J: TRBJ1-6; DNA: TGTGCCAGCAGCCAATTACAGGGGGTAGTTTCACCCCTCCACTTT; CDR3: CASSQLQGVVSPLHF
D: NA; size: few; V: TRBV4-2; J: TRBJ2-1; DNA: TGTGCCAGCAGCCAAGATCCCGACACTCCGGGGTTCTTC; CDR3: CASSQDPDTPGFF
D: NA; size: NA; V: TRBV10-3; J: TRBJ1-1; DNA: TGTGCCATCAGTGACTTGGGGGCTGACACTGAAGCTTTCTTT; CDR3: CAISDLGADTEAFF
D: NA; size: few; V: TRBV12-3/TRBV12-4; J: TRBJ2-7; DNA: TGTGCCAGCAGTTTCGGCAACTCCTACGAGCAGTACTTC; CDR3: CASSFGNSYEQYF
D: NA; size: many; V: TRBV29-1; J: TRBJ1-3; DNA: TGCAGCGCGACGCCCGGCCAAGGAGGAAACACCATATATTTT; CDR3: CSATPGQGGNTIYF
D: NA; size: many; V: TRBV6-2/TRBV6-3; J: TRBJ2-1; DNA: TGTGCCAGCAGCCATCCCCGAGGACGGCACAATGAGCAGTTCTTC; CDR3: CASSHPRGRHNEQFF
D: NA; size: NA; V: TRBV20-1; J: TRBJ1-3; DNA: TGCAGTGCTAGAGATGGGTCGGCCTCTGGAAACACCATATATTTT; CDR3: CSARDGSASGNTIYF
D: NA; size: many; V: TRBV28; J: TRBJ1-5; DNA: TGTGCCAGCAGTCTGGCGTATCAGCCCCAGCATTTT; CDR3: CASSLAYQPQHF
D: TRBD1; size: many; V: TRBV12-3/TRBV12-4; J: TRBJ1-6; DNA: TGTGCCAGCAGTGGACAGGGGTTCAATTCACCCCTCCACTTT; CDR3: CASSGQGFNSPLHF